This TCR beta chain was sequenced in a study of metastatic and nonmetastatic thyroid tumors. Study-wide context: Where malignant and benign thyroid patients were concerned, repertoires were compared across blood and tumor or nodule tissue.

Findings of the study overall: A significant increase in TCR beta diversity was reportedly seen in malignant thyroid tumors relative to benign nodules, in blood and tumor.

There are 16 residues in the CDR3. J gave up 1 base and V 4 bases, and 9 bases lay outside the gene matches. Per the germline V gene, CDR1 is SGHAT and CDR2 is FQDESV (reference sequence). The entire patient cohort was treatment-naive prior to thyroid surgery. Details on this clone: Its antigen is not identified.

Study processing details: For papillary thyroid cancer, a distant-metastasis classifier was constructed from CDR3 differences observed across clinicopathological groups. TCRdb reprocessed the PCR reads via MiXCR. The V and J calls and clone size are TCRdb's, not the authors'. The sample consists of some 25,000 clones, about an eighth of them appearing once. The sequence was collected from a female donor with papillary thyroid cancer or a benign thyroid nodule (not recorded which). Some clones in this sample may be carry-over from other donors' samples. The source material was blood. This rearrangement joins TRBV11-1 to TRBJ1-1; 7 nucleotides match TRBD1. CDR3 loop: CASSSRVRGGNTEAFF. The CDR3 DNA reads TGTGCCAGCAGCTCCCGAGTCAGGGGGGGGAACACTGAAGCTTTCTTT.